This entry lists 12 T cell receptor beta chains sequenced from one sample in a study of cytomegalovirus exposure and HLA in healthy donors. This PCR relied on a set of 60 Vbeta primers and 13 Jbeta primers. TCRdb keeps only in-frame clones here, not all; method: immunoSEQ multiplex PCR. The sample totals about 77,000 clones. The source material was PBMCs. The receptors come from a man aged 50-60 years in good health and CMV-seropositive.

The chain carries TRBV6-1 and TRBJ2-7; TRBD1 is a possible D gene (5 bases). Germline CDR1 reads MNHNS; CDR2 reads SASEGT. The CDR3 contains 13 residues. V gave up 6 bases and J gave up 6 bases, with 15 bases separating them. The CDR3 sequence is CASSQKDSREQYV. The CDR3 DNA sequence: TGTGCCAGCAGCCAGAAAGACAGTCGCGAGCAGTACGTC.

The rearrangement links TRBV6-5 to TRBJ2-3, with TRBD2 matching 7 bases. J gave up 3 bases and V 0 bases, and 3 bases lay outside the gene matches. Germline V CDR1 and CDR2: MNHEY, SVGAGI. The CDR3 consists of 15 residues. CDR3 residues: CASSYSLGGTDTQYF. In DNA form, the CDR3 reads TGTGCCAGCAGTTACTCGCTGGGGGGGACAGATACGCAGTATTTT.

V is TRBV7-2 and J is TRBJ1-5, with TRBD1 matching 7 bases. CDR1 and CDR2 from the germline V gene are SGHTA and FQGNSA. J lost 5 bases, V lost 1 base, and 8 bases had no gene match. The CDR3 extends over 16 amino acids. The CDR3 is CASSLDGTERYQPQHF. The DNA of the CDR3 is TGTGCCAGCAGCTTAGATGGGACAGAGAGGTATCAGCCCCAGCATTTT.

V and J are TRBV18 and TRBJ2-7; D might be TRBD1 (5 bases). Trimming removed 4 bases at V and 6 bases at J, with 19 bases between. CDR1 and CDR2 (germline): KGHSH, LQKENI. This CDR3 has 15 residues. CDR3: CASSQSTEALGEQYF. The CDR3 bases are TGTGCCAGCTCACAGTCGACAGAGGCGCTAGGCGAGCAGTACTTC.

This chain joins TRBV11-3 and TRBJ1-2; possible D gene TRBD1, 6 bases. Trimming removed 1 base at V and 5 bases at J, with 14 bases between. The CDR3 spans 15 residues. Germline CDR1 and CDR2: SGHNT and YENEEA. The CDR3 region has the DNA TGTGCCAGCAGCTTAGGAGTTAGAGGGACATATGGCTACACCTTC. As protein: CASSLGVRGTYGYTF. Full variable domain (remainder filled in from reference TRBV11-3 and TRBJ1-2): EAGVVQSPRYKIIEKKQPVAFWCNPISGHNTLYWYLQNLGQGPELLIRYENEEAVDDSQLPKDRFSAERLKGVDSTLKIQPAELGDSAVYLCASSLGVRGTYGYTFGSGTRLTVV.

V is TRBV5-6 and J is TRBJ2-1, with 7 positions matching TRBD2. Per the germline V gene, CDR1 is SGHDT and CDR2 is YYEEEE. The CDR3 is 16 residues long. V shed 0 bases and J 5 bases; nucleotides not matched to a gene: 8. The CDR3 here is CASSLVTMGGDNEQFF. The CDR3 nucleotides are TGTGCCAGCAGCTTGGTAACGATGGGGGGGGACAATGAGCAGTTCTTC.

This chain links TRBV6-1 with TRBJ1-3; TRBD1 is a possible D gene (6 bases). V lost 4 bases to trimming and J lost 3 bases, with 16 bases between them. CDR1 MNHNS and CDR2 SASEGT come from the germline V gene. The CDR3 has 16 residues. For the CDR3, the DNA is TGTGCCAGCAGTGGTCAACAGGGAGGGTTTGGAAACACCATATATTTT. It codes for CASSGQQGGFGNTIYF.

The chain employs TRBV9 and TRBJ2-1; D is uncertain. From germline, CDR1 is SGDLS and CDR2 YYNGEE. Trimming removed 0 bases from V and 4 bases from J, with 11 bases in between. The CDR3 runs 15 residues. CDR3 DNA sequence: TGTGCCAGCAGCGTAGTGGCGGTTGGGTACAATGAGCAGTTCTTC. It is translated as CASSVVAVGYNEQFF.

The chain couples TRBV7-2 to TRBJ1-2, with TRBD1 matching over 8 bases. Germline loops: CDR1 SGHTA, CDR2 FQGNSA. V gave up 10 bases and J gave up 5 bases; unmatched junction bases: 9. This CDR3 comprises 13 residues. CDR3 nucleotide sequence: TGTGCCATCGAAAAAGGACAGGGATATGGCTACACCTTC. Translating it yields CAIEKGQGYGYTF.

The chain employs TRBV19 and TRBJ1-2, with a weak D call TRBD1 (5 bases). With 4 bases removed from V and 6 bases from J, the gap between germline ends came to 15 bases. CDR1 and CDR2 (germline): LNHDA, SQIVND (reference sequence). CDR3 length: 14 amino acids. Written as DNA, the CDR3 is TGTGCCAGTAGTAGCAACAGGCGATTAGATGGCTACACCTTC. Translation: CASSSNRRLDGYTF.

This chain connects TRBV9 to TRBJ2-5; tentative D call: TRBD1 (6 bases). V lost 0 bases to trimming and J lost 1 base, with 10 bases between them. Per the germline V gene, CDR1 is SGDLS and CDR2 is YYNGEE. The CDR3 length is 15 residues. Written as DNA, the CDR3 is TGTGCCAGCAGCGTAGGGGGACACATCCAAGAGACCCAGTACTTC. Its translation is CASSVGGHIQETQYF.

The rearrangement links TRBV5-6 to TRBJ2-1; D is ambiguous. CDR3 size: 17 residues. V was clipped by 2 bases and J by 5 bases, with 20 bases between them. Germline V gene sequence: CDR1 SGHDT, CDR2 YYEEEE. DNA of the CDR3: TGTGCCAGCAGCTTATCGATGACAAAAACATATCACAATGAGCAGTTCTTC. As protein: CASSLSMTKTYHNEQFF.